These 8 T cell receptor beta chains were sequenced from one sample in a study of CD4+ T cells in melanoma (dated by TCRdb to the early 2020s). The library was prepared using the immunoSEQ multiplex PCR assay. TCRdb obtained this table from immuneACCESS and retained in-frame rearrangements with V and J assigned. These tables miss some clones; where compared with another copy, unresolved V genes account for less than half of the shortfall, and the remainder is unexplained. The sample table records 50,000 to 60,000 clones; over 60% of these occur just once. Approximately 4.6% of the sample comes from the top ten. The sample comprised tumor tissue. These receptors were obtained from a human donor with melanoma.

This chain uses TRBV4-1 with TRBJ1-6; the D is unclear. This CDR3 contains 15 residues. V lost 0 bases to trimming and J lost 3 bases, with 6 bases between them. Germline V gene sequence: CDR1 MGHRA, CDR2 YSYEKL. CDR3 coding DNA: TGCGCCAGCAGCCAAGAGCACCTCTATAATTCACCCCTCCACTTT. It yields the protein CASSQEHLYNSPLHF.

This CDR3 is CASSEQRDGELFF. For the CDR3, the DNA is TGTGCCAGCAGTGAACAGCGCGACGGGGAGCTGTTTTTT. The chain carries TRBV2 and TRBJ2-2; D unresolved. Trimming removed 2 bases at V and 7 bases at J, with 8 bases between. This CDR3 region has 13 residues. Germline loops: CDR1 SNHLY, CDR2 FYNNEI.

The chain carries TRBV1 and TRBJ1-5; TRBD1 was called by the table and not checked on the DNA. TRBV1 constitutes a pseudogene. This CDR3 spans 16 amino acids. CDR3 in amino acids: CTSSQAERGLDQPQHF. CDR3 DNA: TGCACCAGCAGCCAAGCCGAAAGGGGCCTCGATCAGCCCCAGCATTTT.

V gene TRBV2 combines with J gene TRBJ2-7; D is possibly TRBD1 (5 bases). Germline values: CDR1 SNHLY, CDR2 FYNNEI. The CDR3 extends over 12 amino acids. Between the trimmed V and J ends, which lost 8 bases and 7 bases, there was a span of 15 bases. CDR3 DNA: TGTGCCAGCTTAGTCAGGGTGGGGGAGCAGTACTTC. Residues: CASLVRVGEQYF.

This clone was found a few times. The CDR3 here is CASSSRTGSFSGNTIYF. CDR3 sequence (DNA): TGTGCCAGCAGCTCGAGGACAGGCTCCTTCTCTGGAAACACCATATATTTT. The chain recombines TRBV2 with TRBJ1-3; 7 nucleotides line up with TRBD1. Trimming at V came to 6 bases and at J to 0 bases, leaving 11 bases not matched to a gene. This CDR3 is 17 amino acids long. Germline V CDR1 and CDR2: SNHLY, FYNNEI.

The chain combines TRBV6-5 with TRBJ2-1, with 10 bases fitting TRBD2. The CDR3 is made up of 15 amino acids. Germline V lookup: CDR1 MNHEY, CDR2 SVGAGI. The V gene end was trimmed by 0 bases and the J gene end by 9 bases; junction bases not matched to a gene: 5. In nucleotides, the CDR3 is TGTGCCAGCAGTTACTCGACTAGCGGGTACGGTGAGCAGTTCTTC. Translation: CASSYSTSGYGEQFF.

CDR3 nucleotides: TGTGCCAGCAGTGACTACGAGCAGTACTTC. It codes for CASSDYEQYF. The chain joins TRBV6-1 to TRBJ2-7; no clear D gene. Germline CDR1 is MNHNS and CDR2 is SASEGT. The length of the CDR3 is 10 residues. Trimming stripped 3 bases from V and 3 bases from J, with 0 bases between.

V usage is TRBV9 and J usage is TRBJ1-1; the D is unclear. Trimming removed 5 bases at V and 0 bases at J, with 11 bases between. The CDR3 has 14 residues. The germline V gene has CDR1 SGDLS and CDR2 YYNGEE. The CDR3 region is CASSLESMNTEAFF. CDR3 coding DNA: TGTGCCAGCAGTCTTGAATCGATGAACACTGAAGCTTTCTTT.